Below are 11 T cell receptor beta chains sequenced from a single sample in a study of T cells in Graves' hyperthyroidism and ophthalmopathy. RNA transcripts gave rise to amplified TCR beta CDR3 regions. HTBI primers were the set used in a first-round RT-PCR of the TCR CDR3. TCRdb re-called the multiplex PCR reads through MiXCR, storing one row per CDR3 protein. The repertoire consists of more than 250,000 distinct CDR3 sequences, with 15% occurring once and the leading ten covering about 33%. The sample comprised blood. The receptors here all came from a woman in her forties or fifties with Graves' hyperthyroidism that later progressed to Graves' ophthalmopathy.

The table lists this clonotype with many counts. The genes are TRBV18 and TRBJ1-2, with TRBD1 as a possible D gene (6 bases). V lost 3 bases to trimming and J lost 4 bases, with 15 bases between them. The CDR3 length is 15 residues. Per the germline V gene, CDR1 is KGHSH and CDR2 is LQKENI. CDR3 sequence (DNA): TGTGCCAGCTCACCGTCCAGGGGTGTCCTCTATGGCTACACCTTC. It encodes CASSPSRGVLYGYTF.

This clonotype showed up just a few times. The V and J genes are TRBV5-4 and TRBJ2-7, with 8 positions matching TRBD1. This CDR3 spans 16 amino acids. Germline V CDR1 and CDR2: SGHNT, YYREEE (reference sequence). V shed 2 bases and J 5 bases; nucleotides not matched to a gene: 12. In nucleotides, the CDR3 is TGTGCCAGCAGCTTAGGACAGGGCCTTCCCCTAGACGAGCAGTACTTC. Protein: CASSLGQGLPLDEQYF.

This sequence joins TRBV19 and TRBJ1-1; no reliable D call. CDR1 is LNHDA, CDR2 SQIVND, per germline (reference sequence). This CDR3 is built from 16 residues. V was cut by 5 bases and J by 1 base, with 17 bases left in between. The CDR3 region is CASSVPFGRANTEAFF. CDR3 bases: TGTGCCAGTAGTGTCCCCTTCGGCCGGGCGAACACTGAAGCTTTCTTT.

V and J are TRBV28 and TRBJ1-1; tentatively, D is TRBD1 (6 bases). Germline CDR1 MDHEN, CDR2 SYDVKM. Trimming pared 5 bases from V and 8 bases from J, leaving 12 bases between. CDR3 size: 12 residues. As DNA, the CDR3 is TGTGCCAGCAGTAAAAGGGGGTTAGAAGCTTTCTTT. Protein: CASSKRGLEAFF.

This clonotype was seen at least ten times. The gene calls are TRBV6-2 or TRBV6-3 and TRBJ2-1; 14 bases match TRBD2. V trimming: 6 bases; J trimming: 5 bases; junction bases outside the gene matches: 3. There are 15 residues in the CDR3. CDR1 and CDR2 (germline): MNHEY, SVGEGT. The CDR3 spells CASSRGLAGDNEQFF. The DNA of the CDR3 is TGTGCCAGCAGCCGGGGACTAGCGGGAGACAATGAGCAGTTCTTC.

V gene TRBV5-1 combines with J gene TRBJ1-1; possible D gene TRBD1, 6 bases. The CDR3 has 15 amino acids. Looked up from germline, CDR1 is SGHRS and CDR2 is YFSETQ. V was pared by 0 bases and J by 4 bases, with 13 bases between. CDR3 in DNA: TGCGCCAGCAGCTTGGGGGACAAGGGCTTCACTGAAGCTTTCTTT. Protein product: CASSLGDKGFTEAFF.

This clonotype was seen ten or more times. The V gene is TRBV28, the J gene TRBJ1-3; possibly TRBD1 for D (5 bases). Germline V gives CDR1 MDHEN, CDR2 SYDVKM. V was clipped by 6 bases and J by 5 bases, with 11 bases between them. The CDR3 contains 13 residues. CDR3 in amino acids: CASREDTRNTIYF. CDR3 DNA sequence: TGTGCCAGCAGGGAGGACACGAGAAACACCATATATTTT.

This clonotype was seen repeatedly, ten times or more. This chain connects TRBV7-3 to TRBJ2-1; TRBD2 agrees at 7 bases. Looked up from germline, CDR1 is SGHTA and CDR2 is FQGTGA. This CDR3 contains 17 residues. V shed 2 bases and J 2 bases; nucleotides not matched to a gene: 9. DNA for the CDR3: TGTGCCAGCAGCTTAGAGTTAAGGGGAGGGGCCTACAATGAGCAGTTCTTC. Its translation is CASSLELRGGAYNEQFF.

There are many counts of this clonotype. The chain uses TRBV6-6 and TRBJ2-7; TRBD2 agrees at 9 bases. This CDR3 has 17 amino acids. CDR1 and CDR2 (germline): MNHNY, SVGAGI (reference sequence). J was trimmed by 1 base and V by 1 base; bases with no gene match: 8. The CDR3 region has the DNA TGTGCCAGCAGTTACTTTCGACCAGCGGGAGGTTCCTACGAGCAGTACTTC. Residues: CASSYFRPAGGSYEQYF.

In this sample, this clonotype turned up many times. This chain uses TRBV7-9 with TRBJ2-4; a possible D gene is TRBD1 (6 bases). V lost 5 bases to trimming and J lost 7 bases, with 9 bases between them. The CDR3 has 12 amino acids. Germline V gives CDR1 SEHNR, CDR2 FQNEAQ (reference sequence). CDR3 nucleotide sequence: TGTGCCAGCAGCCACGGACAGAACATTCAGTACTTC. As protein: CASSHGQNIQYF.

This clonotype was seen ten or more times. This rearrangement joins TRBV28 to TRBJ1-2; no clear D. The V gene's germline CDR1 is MDHEN and CDR2 SYDVKM. The CDR3 extends over 13 amino acids. V gave up 10 bases and J gave up 0 bases, with 12 bases separating them. The DNA of the CDR3 is TGTGCCATTGCCAACCCTGCTAACTATGGCTACACCTTC. It specifies CAIANPANYGYTF.